The rows below give T cell receptor beta chains drawn from one sample of a study of blood T cell repertoires in COVID-19. Only in-frame clones appear in the TCRdb table, and some are missing; sequencing was by immunoSEQ multiplex PCR. The sample contains roughly 89,000 clones, less than 85% of which appear only once. Sequencing used peripheral blood. The receptors shown here come from a woman aged 70-85 years with acute or convalescent COVID-19. Each CDR3 is given with its conserved first and last residue. A D gene is named only where the DNA matches it firmly. Only part of the rows carry a size: once, few, many, or a class if the clone is expanded.

12,-,TRBJ1-2,-,TRBV18,TGTGCCAGCTCACCACAACTGGGACTCGGCACCTTC,CASSPQLGLGTF
13,-,TRBJ2-1,-,TRBV30,TGTGCCTGGAGTTGGGTAGCGTCGAATGAGCAGTTCTTC,CAWSWVASNEQFF
15,TRBD1,TRBJ1-6,few,TRBV19,TGTGCCACCGGCCCCGGGACAGGGCATAATTCACCCCTCCACTTT,CATGPGTGHNSPLHF
14,TRBD1,TRBJ1-2,-,TRBV27,TGTGCCAGCAGTTCCAGGACAGGGGTCTATGGCTACACCTTC,CASSSRTGVYGYTF
14,-,TRBJ1-5,-,TRBV10-3,TGTGCCATCAGTGAGTCCGGGGGAAATCAGCCCCAGCATTTT,CAISESGGNQPQHF
15,-,TRBJ1-2,-,TRBV19,TGTGCCAGTAGTACACTAGACGGTATACCCTATGGCTACACCTTC,CASSTLDGIPYGYTF
15,-,TRBJ2-3,once,TRBV9,TGTGCCAGCACCTCCGGACTAAAAAGCACAGATACGCAGTATTTT,CASTSGLKSTDTQYF
18,TRBD1,TRBJ1-4,-,TRBV7-9,TGTGCCAGCAGCTTAGGCCTGACAGGGAAGGGGCCCAATGAAAAACTGTTTTTT,CASSLGLTGKGPNEKLFF
16,TRBD2,TRBJ2-3,-,TRBV5-6,TGTGCCAGCAGCTTTACTAGCGGGGGGCTCACAGATACGCAGTATTTT,CASSFTSGGLTDTQYF
14,-,TRBJ2-7,-,TRBV28,TGTGCCAGCAGTTCGAGCGGGCATTTTGGCGAGCAGTACTTC,CASSSSGHFGEQYF
15,TRBD2,TRBJ2-7,-,TRBV7-2,TGTGCCAGCAGTCAAACCCTCGGCGGGAGGAGCGAGCAGTACTTC,CASSQTLGGRSEQYF
16,TRBD2,TRBJ2-1,-,TRBV5-6,TGTGCCAGCAGCTTGGGTAGCGGGAGCTCCTACAATGAGCAGTTCTTC,CASSLGSGSSYNEQFF
14,-,TRBJ2-1,-,TRBV5-1,TGCGCCAGCAGCTTGGACAGGCGGGGCAATGAGCAGTTCTTC,CASSLDRRGNEQFF
14,TRBD1,TRBJ2-7,-,TRBV5-8,TGTGCCAGCAGCTTGGGGACAGGGTACTACGAGCAGTACTTC,CASSLGTGYYEQYF
15,TRBD2,TRBJ2-1,-,TRBV7-2,TGTGCCAGCAGCTTAACCCACGGGGGGGGGCATGAGCAGTTCTTC,CASSLTHGGGHEQFF
16,TRBD2,TRBJ2-5,-,TRBV11-3,TGTGCCAGCAGCTTAGGGGGACTAGCGGGAGAAGAGACCCAGTACTTC,CASSLGGLAGEETQYF
13,TRBD2,TRBJ2-7,-,TRBV2,TGTGCCAGCAATCTAGCGGGGTCCTACGAGCAGTACTTC,CASNLAGSYEQYF
14,-,TRBJ1-3,once,TRBV30,TGTGCCTGGAGTGTACATCTCTCTGGAAACACCATATATTTT,CAWSVHLSGNTIYF
15,TRBD2,TRBJ2-1,-,TRBV28,TGTGCCAGCAGCGACATGAGGCGGGAGCGGGATGAGCAGTTCTTC,CASSDMRRERDEQFF
15,TRBD2,TRBJ2-1,once,TRBV2,TGTGCCAGTTCGCAGGGACTAGCGGACTACAATGAGCAGTTCTTC,CASSQGLADYNEQFF
14,TRBD1,TRBJ2-5,-,TRBV27,TGTGCCAGCAGTTTTCGGACAGGGATGGGACCCCAGTACTTC,CASSFRTGMGPQYF
16,-,TRBJ2-7,-,TRBV7-6,TGTGCCAGCAGCTTAGTGGCAGGGAAAGGGGACTACGAGCAGTACTTC,CASSLVAGKGDYEQYF
15,-,TRBJ2-3,-,TRBV11-2,TGTGCCAGCAGCTCGGCGGCTAGCGTTGCAGATACGCAGTATTTT,CASSSAASVADTQYF
15,TRBD1,TRBJ2-3,-,TRBV29-1,TGCAGCGTTGTAGGCAGGGGGCCTCACACAGATACGCAGTATTTT,CSVVGRGPHTDTQYF
15,-,TRBJ2-3,-,TRBV11-2,TGTGCCAGCAGCTTACCGCCGGTATTAGCAGATACGCAGTATTTT,CASSLPPVLADTQYF
15,TRBD2,TRBJ2-2,-,TRBV6-5,TGTGCCAGCATCGATAGCGGGAGGGCCATAGGGGAGCTGTTTTTT,CASIDSGRAIGELFF
15,TRBD1,TRBJ2-7,-,TRBV7-8,TGTGCCAGCAGCTACCGGGACAGACTATCATACGAGCAGTACTTC,CASSYRDRLSYEQYF
15,-,TRBJ1-5,-,TRBV18,TGTGCCAGCTCACCTTTGGGGGGATGGGATCAGCCCCAGCATTTT,CASSPLGGWDQPQHF
15,TRBD2,TRBJ2-1,once,TRBV28,TGTGCCACCACACGGACTAGCGGGACCCCCCATGAGCAGTTCTTC,CATTRTSGTPHEQFF
15,TRBD2,TRBJ2-7,once,TRBV7-2,TGTGCCAGCAGCTTAGGAGCAGCGGGGAGCTACGAGCAGTACTTC,CASSLGAAGSYEQYF
15,TRBD2,TRBJ2-1,-,TRBV7-8,TGTGCCAGCAGCTCTAGCGGGAGAGGGTACAATGAGCAGTTCTTC,CASSSSGRGYNEQFF
14,TRBD1,TRBJ1-6,-,TRBV6-5,TGTGCCAGCAGACAGGGACAGGCCAATTCACCCCTCCACTTT,CASRQGQANSPLHF
13,TRBD1,TRBJ2-5,-,TRBV11-3,TGTGCCAGCAGGAGGACAGGGGAGGAGACCCAGTACTTC,CASRRTGEETQYF
14,-,TRBJ2-1,few,TRBV19,TGTGCCAGCCAAGAGAGTGGTCGGTACAATGAGCAGTTCTTC,CASQESGRYNEQFF
16,TRBD2,TRBJ2-2,-,TRBV5-1,TGCGCCAGCAGCTTGGGACTAGCGGGGCGGTCCGGGGAGCTGTTTTTT,CASSLGLAGRSGELFF